This TCR beta chain was found in a study of CD8 T cells in ankylosing spondylitis. Study results and caveats: Apparently characteristic of ankylosing spondylitis blood was a TCR beta motif (eight highly homologous variants). Disease-linked clones had a CD8+ phenotype and relatively low frequency in peripheral blood.

To note about this clonotype: Antigen specificity is unknown.

TCRdb ran MiXCR on the 5' RACE reads and lists one entry per CDR3 protein. The sample has 700,000 to 850,000 distinct CDR3 sequences, 12% seen once. This CDR3 spans 16 amino acids. Germline V gene sequence: CDR1 SGHTA, CDR2 FQGNSA. Trimming cost V 5 bases and J 4 bases; bases outside gene matches: 11. Sequencing was done on a sample of blood, either unsorted or a sorted T cell fraction (not recorded which). The clonotype was recovered from a male donor with ankylosing spondylitis. The gene calls are TRBV7-2 and TRBJ2-1, with 7 bases that match TRBD2. The DNA of the CDR3 is TGTGCCAGCAGCACCCAGACTAGCAGCTTGTACAATGAGCAGTTCTTC. Translation: CASSTQTSSLYNEQFF.